This record covers a single T cell receptor beta chain. Profiling relied on immunoSEQ multiplex PCR, and the TCRdb table lists in-frame clones only, not all of them. The sample contains some 87,000 clones, approximately 91% of which appear only once. There are 13 residues in the CDR3. The germline gives CDR1 SNHLY, CDR2 FYNNEI. The germline V and J ends were trimmed by 6 bases and 0 bases, with 6 bases remaining between them. This entry comes from a study of blood T cell repertoires in COVID-19. This rearrangement joins TRBV2 to TRBJ1-5; D uncertain. The receptor comes from a woman in her 70s with acute or convalescent COVID-19. The specimen was peripheral blood. The CDR3 bases are TGTGCCAGCAGCGCAGATAGCAATCAGCCCCAGCATTTT. This codes for CASSADSNQPQHF.